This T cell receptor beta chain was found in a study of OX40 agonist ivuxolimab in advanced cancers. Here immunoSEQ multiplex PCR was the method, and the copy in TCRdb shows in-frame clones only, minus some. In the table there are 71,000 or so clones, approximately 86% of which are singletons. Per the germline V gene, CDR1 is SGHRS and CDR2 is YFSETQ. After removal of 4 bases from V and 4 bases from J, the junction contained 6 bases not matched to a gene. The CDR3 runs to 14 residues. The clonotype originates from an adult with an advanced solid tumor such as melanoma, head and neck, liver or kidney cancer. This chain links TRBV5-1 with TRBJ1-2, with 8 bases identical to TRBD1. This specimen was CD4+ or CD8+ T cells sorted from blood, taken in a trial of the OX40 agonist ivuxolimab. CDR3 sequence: CASSLGQGFYGYTF. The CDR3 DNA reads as TGCGCCAGCAGCCTCGGACAGGGCTTCTATGGCTACACCTTC. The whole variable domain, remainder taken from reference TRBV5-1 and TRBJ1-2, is KAGVTQTPRYLIKTRGQQVTLSCSPISGHRSVSWYQQTPGQGLQFLFEYFSETQRNKGNFPGRFSGRQFSNSRSEMNVSTLELGDSALYLCASSLGQGFYGYTFGSGTRLTVV.